This paragraph reports one T cell receptor (beta chain). There are 13 residues in the CDR3. The germline CDR1 and CDR2 sequences are SGHDT and YYEEEE. Between the trimmed V and J ends, which lost 4 bases and 7 bases, there was a span of 11 bases. This entry comes from a study of a mutant IDH1 vaccine in newly diagnosed glioma. Study summary: Antecedent treatment encompassed radiotherapy, temozolomide, or their combination; the majority received both.

The sample's time point: baseline, week 1 (first vaccination visit). Described treatment: pre-vaccination baseline after standard-of-care therapy. Each donor presented with a new WHO grade 3 or 4 astrocytoma that tested IDH1-mutant and showed ATRX loss. TCRdb's copy holds only in-frame clones and misses some; the assay was immunoSEQ multiplex PCR. The sample consists of approximately 35,000 clones, about nine tenths of them appearing once. This chain uses TRBV5-6 with TRBJ1-4, with D tentatively TRBD1 (5 bases). The sequencing here drew on PBMCs, taken from a glioma patient treated with radiotherapy, temozolomide or both. The TCR originated in a woman between 40 and 50 years old with glioma. CDR3 region: CASSRGQAEKLFF. The CDR3 DNA reads as TGTGCCAGCAGCCGGGGCCAGGCTGAAAAACTGTTTTTT.